These T cell receptor beta chains were read from a single sample in a study of memory CD8 T cells in hepatitis C reinfection. Method: immunoSEQ multiplex PCR; TCRdb's copy keeps in-frame clones and lacks some. The sample lists 35,000 to 50,000 clones; more than 75% were seen once. Sequenced sample: naive CD8+ T cells sorted from blood. These receptors came from a young man with hepatitis C virus infection. The CDR3 runs from the conserved cysteine through the conserved F or W. The D gene is left open where the match is weak. The listing skips clone size in some rows; elsewhere it reads once, few, many or a size class.

size | J | D | V | DNA | CDR3
NA | TRBJ1-2 | NA | TRBV1 | TGCACCAGCAGCCAAGGGGGGACAGGGAGAGGCTACACCTTC | CTSSQGGTGRGYTF
few | TRBJ1-2 | NA | TRBV6-6 | TGTGCCAGCAGTTACTCTTCGGGAGCGCATGGCTACACCTTC | CASSYSSGAHGYTF
NA | TRBJ1-1 | TRBD1 | TRBV7-2 | TGTGCCAGCAGCAGGAACCCAGGGGGCAGGAACACTGAAGCTTTCTTT | CASSRNPGGRNTEAFF
NA | TRBJ2-1 | TRBD2 | TRBV5-6 | TGTGCCAGCAGCGAGATCCCTAGCGGGAGCCGAGGTAATGAGCAGTTCTTC | CASSEIPSGSRGNEQFF
NA | TRBJ2-7 | NA | TRBV28 | TGTGCCAGCAGTTTGGGGCGGGACAGCTACGAGCAGTACTTC | CASSLGRDSYEQYF
NA | TRBJ2-2 | NA | TRBV19 | TGTGCCAGTAGTAGCCAAGGACTAACCTCCGGGGAGCTGTTTTTT | CASSSQGLTSGELFF
few | TRBJ1-6 | NA | TRBV6-5 | TGTGCCAGCAGTTACTCTGGGAGGGGGGTAGTACCCCTCCACTTT | CASSYSGRGVVPLHF
NA | TRBJ2-5 | TRBD1 | TRBV13 | TGTGCCAGCAGCTCGGGACAGGGGGAGACCCAGTACTTC | CASSSGQGETQYF
NA | TRBJ1-2 | TRBD1 | TRBV5-1 | TGCGCCAGCAGCCACGGGACAGACTATGGCTACACCTTC | CASSHGTDYGYTF
NA | TRBJ2-7 | TRBD1 | TRBV5-1 | TGCGCCAGCAGCTTGCAGGGACAGACTCCCCCGGGCTATTCCTACGAGCAGTACTTC | CASSLQGQTPPGYSYEQYF
NA | TRBJ1-1 | NA | TRBV9 | TGTGCCAGCAGCCCACAGCCGAACACTGAAGCTTTCTTT | CASSPQPNTEAFF
once | TRBJ1-1 | NA | TRBV27 | TGTGCCAGCAGTTTGGGGCAGAACACTGAAGCTTTCTTT | CASSLGQNTEAFF
NA | TRBJ2-3 | NA | TRBV7-8 | TGTGCCAGCAGCTTGTCGGAAGACAGACAAGATACGCAGTATTTT | CASSLSEDRQDTQYF
NA | TRBJ1-1 | NA | TRBV6-6 | TGTGCCAGCAGTTACTGGCAGGGTTCAGCTGAAGCTTTCTTT | CASSYWQGSAEAFF
NA | TRBJ2-1 | TRBD2 | TRBV11-3 | TGTGCCAGCAGCTTAACACTAGCGGGGCTTAATGAGCAGTTCTTC | CASSLTLAGLNEQFF
once | TRBJ2-1 | NA | TRBV4-1 | TGCGCCAGCAGCCAAGGGGAGGCCCCCTACAATGAGCAGTTCTTC | CASSQGEAPYNEQFF
NA | TRBJ1-6 | TRBD1 | TRBV28 | TGTGCCAGCAGTTCGGACAGGGATAACCCTTTTGATTCACCCCTCCACTTT | CASSSDRDNPFDSPLHF
NA | TRBJ2-1 | NA | TRBV12-5 | TGTGCTAGTGGTCCCCAAACAGGCGTACCGAACAATGAGCAGTTCTTC | CASGPQTGVPNNEQFF
once | TRBJ2-7 | TRBD2 | TRBV13 | TGTGCCAGCAGCCCAAGCGGGAGGGCCGAGCAGTACTTC | CASSPSGRAEQYF
NA | TRBJ2-5 | TRBD2 | TRBV11-3 | TGTGCCAGCAGCTTAGATGTCGGCGGGGGAATCGAGACCCAGTACTTC | CASSLDVGGGIETQYF
NA | TRBJ2-3 | TRBD2 | TRBV28 | TGTGCCAGCAGTTTTCTGGCTAGCGGGAGTGGAGATACGCAGTATTTT | CASSFLASGSGDTQYF
NA | TRBJ1-4 | NA | TRBV6-1 | TGTGCCAGCAGCCCCCGGGGTTCAACTAATGAAAAACTGTTTTTT | CASSPRGSTNEKLFF
NA | TRBJ1-2 | NA | TRBV11-2 | TGTGCCAGCAGCTCCACCGGGAAGGGGGACTATGGCTACACCTTC | CASSSTGKGDYGYTF
NA | TRBJ2-7 | TRBD1 | TRBV29-1 | TGCAGCGTTGAACAGGGGGACTACGAGCAGTACTTC | CSVEQGDYEQYF
NA | TRBJ2-2 | TRBD1 | TRBV7-3 | TGTGCCAGCAGCTTAACATGGACAGGGAACACCGGGGAGCTGTTTTTT | CASSLTWTGNTGELFF
NA | TRBJ2-1 | NA | TRBV6-5 | TGTGCCAGCAGTTACTCGCGGACTATAATGGGCAATGAGCAGTTCTTC | CASSYSRTIMGNEQFF
few | TRBJ1-5 | NA | TRBV4-2 | TGTGCCAGCAGCCCGTCTGGGGAGGGATCAGCCCAGCATTTT | CASSPSGEGSAQHF
few | TRBJ1-5 | NA | TRBV6-1 | TGTGCCAGCAGTGAAGCGTCAGAGGGCAATCAGCCCCAGCATTTT | CASSEASEGNQPQHF
NA | TRBJ2-5 | NA | TRBV9 | TGTGCCAGCAGCGTAGGTGGAGGGGTGGGCCAAGAGACCCAGTACTTC | CASSVGGGVGQETQYF
NA | TRBJ1-1 | NA | TRBV7-2 | TGTGCCAGCAGCCCCGAACACCCGAACACTGAAGCTTTCTTT | CASSPEHPNTEAFF
NA | TRBJ2-5 | NA | TRBV4-1 | TGCGCCAGCAGCCATCAGGCAGGGGTTGGGGAGACCCAGTACTTC | CASSHQAGVGETQYF
NA | TRBJ2-1 | TRBD1 | TRBV5-1 | TGCGCCAGCAGCCCAGGGACAGGGTATGAGCAGTTCTTC | CASSPGTGYEQFF
NA | TRBJ2-1 | NA | TRBV6-5 | TGTGCCAGCAGTTACACGGCGCCAGGCTCCTACAATGAGCAGTTCTTC | CASSYTAPGSYNEQFF
NA | TRBJ2-3 | NA | TRBV18 | TGTGCCAGCTCCCCTCAAGGGCAGCCGAGGGGCACAGATACGCAGTATTTT | CASSPQGQPRGTDTQYF
NA | TRBJ2-1 | TRBD2 | TRBV10-2 | TGCGCCAGCAACCACGGCGGGGGCAATGAGCAGTTCTTC | CASNHGGGNEQFF
once | TRBJ2-1 | NA | TRBV27 | TGTGCCAGCAGTTTACTAGCGTCCTACAATGAGCAGTTCTTC | CASSLLASYNEQFF
NA | TRBJ2-2 | TRBD2 | TRBV7-9 | TGTGCCAGCAGTTCAAGTGCTAGCGGGAGCGTCGGCACCGGGGAGCTGTTTTTT | CASSSSASGSVGTGELFF
once | TRBJ2-3 | TRBD2 | TRBV10-3 | TGTGCCATCAGTGAGGGGATGCTAGCGGAGTTGGAGGATACGCAGTATTTT | CAISEGMLAELEDTQYF
NA | TRBJ2-5 | TRBD2 | TRBV2 | TGTGCCAGCAGTGAAGGCGGGAGGGCCGGAGAGACCCAGTACTTC | CASSEGGRAGETQYF